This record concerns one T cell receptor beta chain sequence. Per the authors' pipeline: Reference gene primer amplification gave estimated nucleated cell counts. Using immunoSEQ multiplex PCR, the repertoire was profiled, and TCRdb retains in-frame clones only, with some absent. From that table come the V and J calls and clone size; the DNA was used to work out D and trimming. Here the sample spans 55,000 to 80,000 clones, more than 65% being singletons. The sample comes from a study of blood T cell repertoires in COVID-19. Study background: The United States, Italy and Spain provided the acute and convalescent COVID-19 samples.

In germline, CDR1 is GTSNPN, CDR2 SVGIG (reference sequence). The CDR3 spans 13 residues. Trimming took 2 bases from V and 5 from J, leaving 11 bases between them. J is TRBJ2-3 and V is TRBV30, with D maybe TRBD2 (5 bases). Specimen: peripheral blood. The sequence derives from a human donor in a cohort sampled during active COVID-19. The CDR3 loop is CAWSPSGLDTQYF. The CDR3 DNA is TGTGCCTGGAGTCCCAGCGGTCTAGATACGCAGTATTTT.